One and the same sample provided the 6 T cell receptor beta chains below, sequenced in a study of shared clonotypes between healthy human individuals. The method was immunoSEQ multiplex PCR; TCRdb's version includes in-frame clones alone and lacks a portion of them. The sample includes around 510,000 clones, roughly 95% of them seen just once. Sequenced material: naive CD4+ T cells sorted from blood. Subset of the sample: CD45RA+ positively selected. The receptors were sampled from a woman in her twenties or thirties in good health.

V and J are TRBV28 and TRBJ2-7; TRBD2 agrees at 13 bases. This CDR3 comprises 16 residues. V trimming: 8 bases; J trimming: 1 base; junction bases outside the gene matches: 8. The germline CDR1 and CDR2 sequences are MDHEN and SYDVKM. The chain's CDR3 is CASGGLAGFKSYEQYF. The CDR3 nucleotides read TGTGCCAGCGGGGGACTAGCGGGATTCAAATCCTACGAGCAGTACTTC.

The chain uses TRBV25-1 and TRBJ2-5, with a possible D match to TRBD1 (6 bases). The germline gives CDR1 MGHDK, CDR2 SYGVNS. Between the trimmed V and J ends, which lost 7 bases and 2 bases, there was a span of 11 bases. CDR3 length: 13 amino acids. CDR3 DNA: TGTGCCAGCAATAGACAGGCTCAAGAGACCCAGTACTTC. This translates into CASNRQAQETQYF.

The chain links TRBV2 to TRBJ2-3; D is perhaps TRBD1 (6 bases). CDR1 SNHLY and CDR2 FYNNEI come from the germline V gene. V lost 6 bases and J lost 4, with 8 bases in between. The CDR3 is 12 amino acids. The CDR3 coding sequence is TGTGCCAGCAGGAGGACAGCAGATACGCAGTATTTT. Translated: CASRRTADTQYF.

This sequence joins TRBV13 and TRBJ2-7, with 11 nucleotides matching TRBD2. CDR3 length: 18 residues. Germline values: CDR1 PRHDT, CDR2 FYEKMQ (reference sequence). Losses at the gene ends were 1 base for V and 6 bases for J; bases not matched to a gene: 14. The CDR3 spells CASSLAPGLAEAPGEQYF. Written as DNA, the CDR3 is TGTGCCAGCAGCTTAGCCCCGGGACTAGCGGAAGCCCCGGGCGAGCAGTACTTC.

This sequence joins TRBV5-1 and TRBJ2-1; D gene ambiguous. The V gene's germline CDR1 is SGHRS and CDR2 YFSETQ. V lost 0 bases, J lost 6 bases, and 13 bases lay in between. This CDR3 has 15 residues. CDR3 DNA sequence: TGCGCCAGCAGCTTGGCGGGCGCCGAGCTCAATGAGCAGTTCTTC. This encodes CASSLAGAELNEQFF.

The chain employs TRBV19 and TRBJ1-2; 10 positions match TRBD1. The trim removed 5 bases at V and 3 bases at J, leaving 9 bases unmatched. In germline, CDR1 is LNHDA, CDR2 SQIVND (reference sequence). The CDR3 has 16 residues. CDR3 bases: TGTGCCAGTAGTCATCGAGGGGACAGGGGATACTATGGCTACACCTTC. Its translation: CASSHRGDRGYYGYTF.